The 24 T cell receptor beta chains below were found in one sample sequenced in a study of blood T cell repertoires in COVID-19. Data came from immunoSEQ multiplex PCR; TCRdb stores just in-frame clones and leaves some out. Of under 95,000 clones listed, 70% to 85% are singletons. What was sequenced was peripheral blood. The source is a man aged 45-65 years with active or convalescent COVID-19.

The chain recombines TRBV4-2 with TRBJ1-2; 8 nucleotides align to TRBD1. In germline, CDR1 is LGHNA, CDR2 YNFKEQ. The CDR3 extends over 19 amino acids. After removal of 1 base from V and 0 bases from J, the junction contained 13 bases not matched to a gene. CDR3 sequence: CASSQAVATGGASNYGYTF. In DNA form, the CDR3 reads TGTGCCAGCAGCCAAGCGGTCGCTACAGGGGGTGCCTCTAACTATGGCTACACCTTC.

The chain combines TRBV27 with TRBJ2-2; 10 bases agree with TRBD1. V shed 2 bases and J 5 bases; nucleotides not matched to a gene: 2. The CDR3 sequence is 15 residues long. From germline, CDR1 is MNHEY and CDR2 SMNVEV (reference sequence). CDR3 sequence reads: CASSLQGQGTGELFF. The CDR3 nucleotides read TGTGCCAGCAGTTTACAGGGACAGGGGACCGGGGAGCTGTTTTTT.

This chain connects TRBV11-3 to TRBJ2-3; D gene ambiguous. Between the trimmed V and J ends, which lost 5 bases and 9 bases, there was a span of 12 bases. Germline assignment: CDR1 SGHNT and CDR2 YENEEA. The CDR3 contains 12 residues. The CDR3 region is CASSKTAGTQYF. The CDR3 nucleotides read TGTGCCAGCAGCAAGACTGCCGGCACGCAGTATTTT. The full variable domain, in which reference TRBV11-3 and TRBJ2-3 provide the parts outside the CDR3, is EAGVVQSPRYKIIEKKQPVAFWCNPISGHNTLYWYLQNLGQGPELLIRYENEEAVDDSQLPKDRFSAERLKGVDSTLKIQPAELGDSAVYLCASSKTAGTQYFGPGTRLTVL.

The rearrangement links TRBV24-1 to TRBJ2-7; possible D gene TRBD1, 5 bases. This CDR3 has 12 residues. Germline lookup yields CDR1 KGHDR and CDR2 SFDVKD. Trimming cost V 6 bases and J 6 bases, with 11 bases left between them. CDR3 bases: TGTGCCACCAGTCTTACAGGCTCCGAGCAGTACTTC. Encoded protein: CATSLTGSEQYF.

The rearrangement joins TRBV29-1 to TRBJ1-2; TRBD1 agrees at 7 bases. V lost 3 bases to trimming and J lost 6 bases; unmatched junction nucleotides: 7. This CDR3 has 13 amino acids. From germline, CDR1 is SQVTM and CDR2 ANQGSEA. The CDR3 loop reads CSVEPTGPDGYTF. CDR3 sequence (DNA): TGCAGCGTTGAGCCGACAGGGCCGGATGGCTACACCTTC.

The genes are TRBV5-1 and TRBJ1-2; tentatively, D is TRBD1 (5 bases). Trimming pared 0 bases from V and 4 bases from J, leaving 7 bases between. Germline V CDR1 and CDR2: SGHRS, YFSETQ. There are 13 residues in the CDR3. The CDR3 spells CASSLGQSYGYTF. The CDR3 DNA sequence: TGCGCCAGCAGCTTGGGACAGAGCTATGGCTACACCTTC.

The chain joins TRBV30 to TRBJ1-1; no reliable D call. V was cut by 2 bases and J by 4 bases, with 14 bases left in between. CDR3 size: 14 residues. Germline V gene data show CDR1 as GTSNPN and CDR2 as SVGIG (reference sequence). The CDR3 coding sequence is TGTGCCTGGAGTAATATCGGTGGCGGCACTGAAGCTTTCTTT. It specifies CAWSNIGGGTEAFF.

V usage is TRBV7-3 and J usage is TRBJ2-7; tentatively, D is TRBD2 (7 bases). The CDR3 covers 15 residues. From germline, CDR1 is SGHTA and CDR2 FQGTGA. Trimming cost V 5 bases and J 2 bases, with 16 bases left between them. The DNA for the CDR3 is TGTGCCAGCAGCAAAAGTGGGGGGGCTACCTACGAGCAGTACTTC. Amino acid sequence: CASSKSGGATYEQYF.

J is TRBJ2-1 and V is TRBV20-1; no clear D gene. Germline CDR1 is DFQATT and CDR2 is SNEGSKA (reference sequence). The CDR3 extends over 10 amino acids. Deletions cut 6 bases from V and 7 bases from J, with 7 bases between. CDR3 residues: CSAFANEQFF. CDR3 DNA: TGCAGTGCCTTCGCGAATGAGCAGTTCTTC.

The V gene is TRBV11-1, the J gene TRBJ1-1; D call uncertain. The length of the CDR3 is 12 residues. The ends were cut back, 2 bases at V and 6 bases at J, with 7 bases in the middle. Germline V gene lookup returns CDR1 SGHAT and CDR2 FQDESV (reference sequence). The chain's CDR3 is CASSLNGPEAFF. CDR3 nucleotides: TGTGCCAGCAGCTTAAATGGCCCTGAAGCTTTCTTT. Supplemented by reference TRBV11-1 and TRBJ1-1, the full variable domain reads EAEVAQSPRYKITEKSQAVAFWCDPISGHATLYWYRQILGQGPELLVQFQDESVVDDSQLPKDRFSAERLKGVDSTLKIQPAELGDSAMYLCASSLNGPEAFFGQGTRLTVV.

This clone came up many times. The chain couples TRBV12-5 to TRBJ2-7; a weak D match, TRBD2 (5 bases). From germline, CDR1 is LGHNT and CDR2 FRNRAP. Trimming removed 7 bases from V and 3 bases from J, with 13 bases in between. This CDR3 has 13 residues. CDR3 region: CASAPSRGYEQYF. CDR3 DNA sequence: TGTGCTAGTGCCCCTAGCAGAGGCTACGAGCAGTACTTC.

The rearrangement joins TRBV5-6 to TRBJ1-2, with D uncertain. The CDR3 has 17 amino acids. Germline V CDR1 and CDR2: SGHDT, YYEEEE. V gave up 2 bases and J gave up 1 base, with 18 bases separating them. The CDR3, as DNA: TGTGCCAGCAGCTTCCCACCCGGGTCAGACCTTAACTATGGCTACACCTTC. This codes for CASSFPPGSDLNYGYTF. Complete variable domain (other parts from reference TRBV5-6 and TRBJ1-2): DAGVTQSPTHLIKTRGQQVTLRCSPKSGHDTVSWYQQALGQGPQFIFQYYEEEERQRGNFPDRFSGHQFPNYSSELNVNALLLGDSALYLCASSFPPGSDLNYGYTFGSGTRLTVV.

The rearrangement joins TRBV21-1 to TRBJ2-3; the listed D gene, TRBD2, was not tested against the DNA. TRBV21-1 is annotated as a pseudogene. CDR3 length: 18 amino acids. The CDR3 sequence is CASSKDFRLGGVTDTQYF. The CDR3 nucleotides read TGTGCCAGCAGCAAAGACTTCAGGCTTGGGGGGGTCACAGATACGCAGTATTTT.

The chain employs TRBV10-3 and TRBJ2-5, with D tentatively TRBD1 (6 bases). The germline gives CDR1 ENHRY, CDR2 SYGVKD. CDR3 size: 12 residues. Trimming pared 10 bases from V and 2 bases from J, leaving 11 bases between. CDR3 DNA sequence: TGTGCCAGCCGGACAGAACAAGAGACCCAGTACTTC. Amino acid sequence: CASRTEQETQYF.

DNA for the CDR3: TGTGCCAGCAGCTCGAAACGGATGGACAATAGGGCTGATTGGGGTGGCTACACCTTC. Its translation: CASSSKRMDNRADWGGYTF. V and J are TRBV7-2 and TRBJ1-2; tentative D call: TRBD1 (5 bases). V lost 4 bases to trimming and J lost 7 bases, with 31 bases between them. Germline CDR1 and CDR2: SGHTA and FQGNSA. The length of the CDR3 is 19 residues.

The chain recombines TRBV9 with TRBJ2-7; D perhaps matches TRBD1 (6 bases). The CDR3 is 17 amino acids. Trimming stripped 0 bases from V and 0 bases from J, with 16 bases between. From germline, CDR1 is SGDLS and CDR2 YYNGEE. The CDR3 here is CASSVGTRGYGSYEQYF. Written as DNA, the CDR3 is TGTGCCAGCAGCGTAGGGACCAGGGGCTATGGCTCCTACGAGCAGTACTTC.

This clone has only a few counts. At one end the junction does not follow the germline gene, possibly because of a read error. The chain joins TRBV5-5 to TRBJ1-2, with 8 nucleotides matching TRBD1. Germline V CDR1 and CDR2: SGHKS, YYEKEE (reference sequence). The CDR3 spans 13 residues. The CDR3 DNA follows: TGTGCCAGCAGCTTGGCTCCCCGGGACAGGCGGGCCTTC. Translating gives CASSLAPRDRRAF.

This sequence joins TRBV19 and TRBJ2-7; D possibly corresponds to TRBD1 (6 bases). Germline V gives CDR1 LNHDA, CDR2 SQIVND (reference sequence). CDR3 length: 12 amino acids. Trimming took 7 bases from V and 0 from J, leaving 7 bases between them. The CDR3 DNA sequence: TGTGCCAGTAAACAGGGCTCCTACGAGCAGTACTTC. Its protein is CASKQGSYEQYF.

V usage is TRBV25-1 and J usage is TRBJ1-4; D gene uncertain. This CDR3 is built from 16 residues. V shed 2 bases and J shed 10 bases, with 20 bases lying between them. Per the germline V gene, CDR1 is MGHDK and CDR2 is SYGVNS. Here the CDR3 reads CASSEIYTAGGGKLFF. The DNA of the CDR3 is TGTGCCAGCAGTGAAATCTATACAGCCGGAGGCGGAAAACTGTTTTTT.

The chain links TRBV3-1 (or the pseudogene TRBV3-2) to TRBJ2-7, with 7 positions matching TRBD2. J was trimmed by 7 bases and V by 0 bases; bases with no gene match: 9. The CDR3 loop spans 15 amino acids. Germline CDR1 reads LGHDT; CDR2 reads YNNKEL (reference sequence). In DNA, the CDR3 is TGTGCCAGCAGCCAAGACCTGGGAGGGGCATGGGAGCAGTACTTC. Translating it yields CASSQDLGGAWEQYF.

The chain couples TRBV7-8 to TRBJ1-5; weak D call: TRBD1 (5 bases). The V end was cut by 2 bases, the J end by 5 bases, with 13 bases between. The CDR3 contains 15 residues. Per germline, CDR1 SGHVS and CDR2 FQNEAQ. The CDR3 loop reads CASSLSIGEDQPQHF. The CDR3 DNA reads as TGTGCCAGCAGCTTATCCATAGGGGAGGATCAGCCCCAGCATTTT.

The genes are TRBV10-1 and TRBJ2-1, with TRBD2 identical over 8 bases. The CDR3 is 13 residues long. Germline V gene lookup returns CDR1 WNHNN and CDR2 SYGVQD (reference sequence). J was trimmed by 10 bases and V by 0 bases; bases with no gene match: 2. CDR3 residues: CASSESGTREQFF. CDR3 DNA: TGCGCCAGCAGTGAGTCAGGGACTAGAGAGCAGTTCTTC.

This chain links TRBV19 with TRBJ2-7; D is possibly TRBD1 (6 bases). In germline, CDR1 is LNHDA, CDR2 SQIVND (reference sequence). The CDR3 covers 14 residues. V was trimmed by 3 bases and J by 6 bases, leaving 15 bases between them. The chain's CDR3 is CASSMKQGSGEQYF. CDR3 nucleotide sequence: TGTGCCAGTAGTATGAAACAGGGAAGCGGCGAGCAGTACTTC.

This clone occurred a few times. The CDR3 loop reads CASSHRGYTYEQYF. In DNA, the CDR3 is TGTGCCAGCAGCCATCGGGGGTACACCTACGAGCAGTACTTC. V gene TRBV7-2 combines with J gene TRBJ2-7, with D perhaps matching TRBD2 (6 bases). The V gene's germline CDR1 is SGHTA and CDR2 FQGNSA. The CDR3 sequence is 14 residues long. Trimming pared 5 bases from V and 2 bases from J, leaving 13 bases between.